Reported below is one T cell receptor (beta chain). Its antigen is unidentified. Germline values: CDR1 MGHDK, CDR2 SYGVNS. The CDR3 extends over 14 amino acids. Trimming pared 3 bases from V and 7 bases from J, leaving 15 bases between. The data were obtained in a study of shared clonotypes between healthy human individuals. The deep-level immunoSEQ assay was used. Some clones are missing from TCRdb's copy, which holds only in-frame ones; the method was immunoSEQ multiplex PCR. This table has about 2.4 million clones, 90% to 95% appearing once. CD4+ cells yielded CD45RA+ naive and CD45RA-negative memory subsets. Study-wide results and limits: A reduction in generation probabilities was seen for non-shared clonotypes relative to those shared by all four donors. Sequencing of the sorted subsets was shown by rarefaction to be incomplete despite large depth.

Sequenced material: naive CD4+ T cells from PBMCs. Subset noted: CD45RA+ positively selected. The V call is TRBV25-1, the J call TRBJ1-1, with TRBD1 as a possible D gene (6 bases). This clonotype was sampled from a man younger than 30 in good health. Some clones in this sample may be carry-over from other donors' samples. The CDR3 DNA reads TGTGCCAGCAGTGACTCCCAGGGGCGGGGTGAAGCTTTCTTT. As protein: CASSDSQGRGEAFF.